The 29 T cell receptor beta chains below come from one sample, sequenced in a study of hypomethylating agent response in myelodysplastic syndrome. Generated by immunoSEQ multiplex PCR, the TCRdb table keeps only in-frame clones and is missing some. This sample has 3,000 to 4,000 clones, with roughly 77% found just once. Sequenced material: bone marrow, taken before or after starting hypomethylating agent treatment for myelodysplastic syndrome (not recorded which). The receptors derive from a human donor with myelodysplastic syndrome.

The CDR3 DNA sequence: TGCGCCAGCACCCTAACCCGGGACAGGAACACTGAAGCTTTCTTT. It translates to CASTLTRDRNTEAFF. This rearrangement joins TRBV5-1 to TRBJ1-1; 7 bases agree with TRBD1. J lost 1 base, V lost 6 bases, and 9 bases had no gene match. The CDR3 is made up of 15 amino acids. The germline gives CDR1 SGHRS, CDR2 YFSETQ.

Concerning this clone itself: Germline is not matched at one junction end, which may reflect a read error. The chain links TRBV5-3 to TRBJ1-5; maybe TRBD1 (6 bases). TRBV5-3 is placed among ORFs of uncertain function. The CDR3 sequence is 13 residues long. The CDR3 protein is CASSLGASPPQHF. The CDR3 region has the DNA TGTGCCAGCAGCTTGGGGGCCTCTCCGCCCCAGCATTTT.

This chain uses TRBV19 with TRBJ1-3; D is undetermined. The CDR3 has 14 amino acids. Germline-derived CDR1 and CDR2 are LNHDA and SQIVND (reference sequence). V gave up 3 bases and J gave up 0 bases, with 6 bases separating them. CDR3 sequence reads: CASSIGSSGNTIYF. CDR3 nucleotides: TGTGCCAGTAGTATCGGGAGCTCTGGAAACACCATATATTTT.

This clone was observed a single time. The chain has TRBV2 and TRBJ2-1; D not certain. The CDR3 length is 14 residues. V lost 1 base and J lost 6, with 10 bases in between. Germline CDR1 reads SNHLY; CDR2 reads FYNNEI. The CDR3 here is CASSEVHYTNEQFF. CDR3 in DNA: TGTGCCAGCAGTGAAGTACATTATACCAATGAGCAGTTCTTC.

This clone appeared a few times. The gene calls are TRBV30 and TRBJ1-6; TRBD1 aligns across 10 bases. The germline gives CDR1 GTSNPN, CDR2 SVGIG (reference sequence). The CDR3 runs 16 residues. With 1 base clipped from V and 9 bases from J, the junction kept 9 bases outside the gene matches. This chain's CDR3 is CAWSDPGQGTTSPLHF. CDR3 nucleotides: TGTGCCTGGAGTGATCCGGGACAGGGGACGACTTCACCCCTCCACTTT.

This rearrangement joins TRBV14 to TRBJ2-1; no clear D. The CDR3 is made up of 14 amino acids. Per germline, CDR1 SGHDN and CDR2 FVKESK. Trimming cost V 4 bases and J 0 bases, with 7 bases left between them. This CDR3 reads CASSRQSSYNEQFF. Here the CDR3 DNA reads TGTGCCAGCAGCCGGCAGAGCTCCTACAATGAGCAGTTCTTC.

CDR3 sequence (DNA): TGTGCCAGCAGTGGGGGGGCCACAGATACGCAGTATTTT. This gives the protein CASSGGATDTQYF. V and J are TRBV6-4 and TRBJ2-3; either TRBD1 or TRBD2 may supply D (6 bases each). The CDR3 spans 13 residues. Germline values: CDR1 MRHNA, CDR2 SNTAGT. V lost 4 bases and J 2 bases, leaving 7 bases between the germline ends.

The rearrangement uses TRBV27 and TRBJ1-5; D may be TRBD1 (6 bases). Trimming stripped 6 bases from V and 6 bases from J, with 15 bases between. Germline loops: CDR1 MNHEY, CDR2 SMNVEV (reference sequence). The CDR3 consists of 14 residues. CDR3 residues: CASRPLGTLQPQHF. The CDR3 DNA reads as TGTGCCAGCAGACCCTTAGGGACACTTCAGCCCCAGCATTTT.

The chain carries TRBV4-3 and TRBJ2-3; unclear D gene. The V end lost 4 bases, the J end lost 0 bases, and 14 bases lay between the germline ends. Germline V CDR1 and CDR2: LGHNA, YSLEER. The CDR3 extends over 16 amino acids. CDR3 sequence (DNA): TGCGCCAGCAGCCTCCGTTTTGGATCAAGCACAGATACGCAGTATTTT. This codes for CASSLRFGSSTDTQYF.

The chain couples TRBV6-6 to TRBJ1-6; the D is unclear. This CDR3 spans 16 amino acids. V was clipped by 1 base and J by 7 bases, with 14 bases between them. The germline CDR1 and CDR2 sequences are MNHNY and SVGAGI (reference sequence). The CDR3, as DNA: TGTGCCAGCAGTTACTTCGGACGGAACCAAAATTCACCCCTCCACTTT. Translated: CASSYFGRNQNSPLHF.

This chain connects TRBV10-2 to TRBJ2-7; possibly TRBD1 or TRBD2 for D (5 bases each). The CDR3 totals 18 residues. Germline V CDR1 and CDR2: WSHSY, SAAADI. Trimming shortened V by 0 bases and J by 3 bases, and 21 bases separated the two germline ends. The chain's CDR3 is CASSESTSSAGTSYEQYF. CDR3 nucleotide sequence: TGCGCCAGCAGTGAGTCGACCAGCTCAGCAGGGACGAGCTACGAGCAGTACTTC.

The chain has TRBV7-2 and TRBJ1-6; the D gene is possibly TRBD1 (5 bases). V was pared by 3 bases and J by 7 bases, with 13 bases between. The germline V gene encodes CDR1 SGHTA and CDR2 FQGNSA. The CDR3 runs to 15 residues. The CDR3 coding sequence is TGTGCCAGCAGCTTGGGGGTGGCAAGGAATTCACCCCTCCACTTT. Translation gives CASSLGVARNSPLHF.

This chain joins TRBV5-1 and TRBJ1-1; maybe TRBD1 (6 bases). The ends were cut back, 4 bases at V and 8 bases at J, with 21 bases in the middle. The CDR3 covers 15 residues. The V gene's germline CDR1 is SGHRS and CDR2 YFSETQ. The DNA of the CDR3 is TGCGCCAGCAGCCCAACCGCAACAGGGTCAGGCGAAGCTTTCTTT. Amino acids: CASSPTATGSGEAFF.

This clone was observed a few times. The chain uses TRBV13 and TRBJ2-5; no clear D gene. The V and J ends lost 3 bases and 1 base respectively, with 6 bases between them. From germline, CDR1 is PRHDT and CDR2 FYEKMQ (reference sequence). The CDR3 length is 13 residues. This chain's CDR3 is CASSLNGQETQYF. The CDR3 coding sequence is TGTGCCAGCAGCTTGAACGGCCAAGAGACCCAGTACTTC.

The CDR3 is CASSFTTSGNTIYF. The CDR3, as DNA: TGTGCCAGCAGCTTTACCACCTCTGGAAACACCATATATTTT. The rearrangement joins TRBV11-2 to TRBJ1-3; D is undetermined. The CDR3 covers 14 residues. Per germline, CDR1 SGHAT and CDR2 FQNNGV. V lost 3 bases and J 0 bases, leaving 6 bases between the germline ends.

The CDR3 loop is CASSARDRGYSDYGYTF. DNA for the CDR3: TGTGCCAGCAGCGCTAGGGACAGGGGGTATAGTGACTATGGCTACACCTTC. The gene calls are TRBV9 and TRBJ1-2; 11 bases map to TRBD1. Germline V lookup: CDR1 SGDLS, CDR2 YYNGEE. Trimming took 3 bases from V and 3 from J; bases not matched to a gene: 10. The CDR3 has 17 amino acids.

This chain joins TRBV7-9 and TRBJ2-4; maybe TRBD1 (5 bases). This CDR3 spans 16 amino acids. The V gene's germline CDR1 is SEHNR and CDR2 FQNEAQ (reference sequence). V lost 5 bases, J lost 1 base, and 15 bases lay in between. In DNA form, the CDR3 reads TGTGCCAGCAGCCCAAGACCAGGGATGGCCAAAAACATTCAGTACTTC. It codes for CASSPRPGMAKNIQYF. The full variable domain, completed using reference TRBV7-9 and TRBJ2-4, is DTGVSQNPRHKITKRGQNVTFRCDPISEHNRLYWYRQTLGQGPEFLTYFQNEAQLEKSRLLSDRFSAERPKGSFSTLEIQRTEQGDSAMYLCASSPRPGMAKNIQYFGAGTRLSVL.

The chain carries TRBV6-1 and TRBJ1-6; D might be TRBD1 (5 bases). V shed 7 bases and J shed 2 bases, with 9 bases lying between them. The germline V gene has CDR1 MNHNS and CDR2 SASEGT. CDR3 length: 14 amino acids. The CDR3, as DNA: TGTGCCAGCAATCAGGGTCCCTATAATTCACCCCTCCACTTT. Protein: CASNQGPYNSPLHF.

The CDR3 nucleotides read TGTGCCAGCTCAGCTCGGGCAGGGGGCAACCAAGATACGCAGTATTTT. Encoded protein: CASSARAGGNQDTQYF. J is TRBJ2-3 and V is TRBV18; 8 positions agree with TRBD1. Germline loops: CDR1 KGHSH, CDR2 LQKENI. With V trimmed by 5 bases and J by 5 bases, 12 bases remained unmatched. The CDR3 is made up of 16 amino acids.

J is TRBJ2-1 and V is TRBV27; 7 positions match TRBD2. The junction had 11 bases not matched to a gene; V was cut back by 5 bases and J by 4 bases. CDR3 size: 16 residues. Per the germline V gene, CDR1 is MNHEY and CDR2 is SMNVEV (reference sequence). The DNA for the CDR3 is TGTGCCAGCAGTCCCGCCGGACTAGGGGTTTACAATGAGCAGTTCTTC. Amino acids: CASSPAGLGVYNEQFF.

The chain joins TRBV10-3 to TRBJ2-6; D not certain. There are 14 residues in the CDR3. CDR1 and CDR2 (germline): ENHRY, SYGVKD. Trimming left V 2 bases short and J 2 bases short, with 4 bases between. The CDR3 loop reads CAISEMAGANVLTF. DNA of the CDR3: TGTGCCATCAGTGAGATGGCTGGGGCCAACGTCCTGACTTTC.

Only a few counts were recorded for this clone. The V call is TRBV30, the J call TRBJ1-6, with D possibly TRBD1 on 5 matching bases. Per the germline V gene, CDR1 is GTSNPN and CDR2 is SVGIG (reference sequence). V was trimmed by 3 bases and J by 6 bases, leaving 9 bases between them. This CDR3 region has 13 residues. DNA of the CDR3: TGTGCCTGGAGCAAGGGGATTAATTCACCCCTCCACTTT. It specifies CAWSKGINSPLHF.

The chain has TRBV15 and TRBJ2-5, with D uncertain. V lost 0 bases and J lost 5, with 10 bases in between. From germline, CDR1 is LNHNV and CDR2 YYDKDF (reference sequence). The CDR3 length is 14 residues. CDR3 loop: CATSRDLGPETQYF. CDR3 in DNA: TGTGCCACCAGCAGAGATCTAGGGCCGGAGACCCAGTACTTC.

The table lists this clone with a count of one. The genes are TRBV13 and TRBJ2-7; D is perhaps TRBD1 or TRBD2 (5 bases each). The CDR3 is 12 amino acids. Trimming removed 1 base at V and 6 bases at J, with 7 bases between. Germline-derived CDR1 and CDR2 are PRHDT and FYEKMQ (reference sequence). The CDR3 sequence: CASSLEGTEQYF. The CDR3 DNA follows: TGTGCCAGCAGCTTAGAAGGGACCGAGCAGTACTTC.

This clone showed up just a few times. The gene calls are TRBV2 and TRBJ1-2, with TRBD1 identical over 7 bases. Germline V CDR1 and CDR2: SNHLY, FYNNEI. The CDR3 runs 15 residues. The V gene end was trimmed by 8 bases and the J gene end by 2 bases; junction bases not matched to a gene: 11. CDR3 amino acids: CASHDGTVGNYGYTF. The CDR3 bases are TGTGCCAGCCACGATGGGACAGTAGGGAACTATGGCTACACCTTC.

Only a few counts were recorded for this clone. The chain couples TRBV9 to TRBJ2-7; D possibly corresponds to TRBD2 (6 bases). The germline V gene encodes CDR1 SGDLS and CDR2 YYNGEE. Trimming took off 3 bases at V and 6 bases at J, with 13 bases between the two ends. There are 13 residues in the CDR3. In DNA, the CDR3 is TGTGCCAGCAGCGCCTCCGGAGGGCTCGAGCAGTACTTC. Translating gives CASSASGGLEQYF.

The gene calls are TRBV5-1 and TRBJ1-2; D not certain. Per the germline V gene, CDR1 is SGHRS and CDR2 is YFSETQ. This CDR3 region has 14 residues. V lost 3 bases and J 4 bases, leaving 13 bases between the germline ends. Here the CDR3 reads CASSYHGPGYGYTF. CDR3 bases: TGCGCCAGCAGCTACCACGGACCGGGCTATGGCTACACCTTC.

The V gene is TRBV5-1, the J gene TRBJ2-7; a possible D gene is TRBD2 (6 bases). Trimming removed 0 bases at V and 6 bases at J, with 10 bases between. Germline V gene lookup returns CDR1 SGHRS and CDR2 YFSETQ. This CDR3 is 13 amino acids long. This CDR3 reads CASSLGAGSEQYF. For the CDR3, the DNA is TGCGCCAGCAGCTTGGGGGCGGGGTCCGAGCAGTACTTC.

The V call is TRBV29-1, the J call TRBJ2-7, with a weak D call TRBD1 (6 bases). Trimming removed 4 bases at V and 2 bases at J, with 9 bases between. This CDR3 has 12 amino acids. Per germline, CDR1 SQVTM and CDR2 ANQGSEA. Here the CDR3 reads CSVGGQPYEQYF. The CDR3 bases are TGCAGCGTTGGCGGACAGCCCTACGAGCAGTACTTC.